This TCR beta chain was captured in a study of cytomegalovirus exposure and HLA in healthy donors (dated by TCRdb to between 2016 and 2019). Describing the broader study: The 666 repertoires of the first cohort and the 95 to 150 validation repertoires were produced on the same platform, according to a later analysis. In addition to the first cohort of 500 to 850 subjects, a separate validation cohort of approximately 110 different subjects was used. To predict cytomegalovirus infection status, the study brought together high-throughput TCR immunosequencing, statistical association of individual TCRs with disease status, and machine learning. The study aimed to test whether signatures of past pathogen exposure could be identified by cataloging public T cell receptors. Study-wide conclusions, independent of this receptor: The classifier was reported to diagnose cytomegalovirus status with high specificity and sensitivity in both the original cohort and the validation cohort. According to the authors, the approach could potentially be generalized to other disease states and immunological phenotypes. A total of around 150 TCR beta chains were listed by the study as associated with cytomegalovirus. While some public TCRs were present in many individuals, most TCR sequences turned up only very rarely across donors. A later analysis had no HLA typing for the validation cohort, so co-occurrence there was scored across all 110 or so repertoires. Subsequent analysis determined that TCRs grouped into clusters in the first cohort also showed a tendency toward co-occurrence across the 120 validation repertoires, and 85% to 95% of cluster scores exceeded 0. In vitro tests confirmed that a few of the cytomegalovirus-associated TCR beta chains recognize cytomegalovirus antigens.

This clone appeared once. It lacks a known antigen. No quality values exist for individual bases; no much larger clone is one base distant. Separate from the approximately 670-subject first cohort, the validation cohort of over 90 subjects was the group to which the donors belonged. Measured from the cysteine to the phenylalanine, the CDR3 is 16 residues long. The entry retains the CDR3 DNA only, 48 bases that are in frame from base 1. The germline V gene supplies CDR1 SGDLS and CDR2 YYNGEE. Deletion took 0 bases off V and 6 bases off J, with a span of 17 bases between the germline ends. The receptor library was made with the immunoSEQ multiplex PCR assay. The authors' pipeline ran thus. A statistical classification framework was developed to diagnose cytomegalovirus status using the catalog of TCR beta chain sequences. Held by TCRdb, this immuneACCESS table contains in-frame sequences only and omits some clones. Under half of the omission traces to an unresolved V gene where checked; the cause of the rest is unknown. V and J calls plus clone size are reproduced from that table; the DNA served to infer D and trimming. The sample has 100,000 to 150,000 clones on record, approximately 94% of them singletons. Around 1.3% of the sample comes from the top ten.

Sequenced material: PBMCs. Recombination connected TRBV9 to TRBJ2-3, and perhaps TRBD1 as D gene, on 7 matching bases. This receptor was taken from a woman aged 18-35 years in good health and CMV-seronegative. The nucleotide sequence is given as TGTGCCAGCAGCGTAGCTCCCAGGGGGAGCGGGGATACGCAGTATTTT. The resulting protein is CASSVAPRGSGDTQYF. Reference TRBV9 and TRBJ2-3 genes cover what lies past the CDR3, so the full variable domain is DSGVTQTPKHLITATGQRVTLRCSPRSGDLSVYWYQQSLDQGLQFLIQYYNGEERAKGNILERFSAQQFPDLHSELNLSSLELGDSALYFCASSVAPRGSGDTQYFGPGTRLTVL.